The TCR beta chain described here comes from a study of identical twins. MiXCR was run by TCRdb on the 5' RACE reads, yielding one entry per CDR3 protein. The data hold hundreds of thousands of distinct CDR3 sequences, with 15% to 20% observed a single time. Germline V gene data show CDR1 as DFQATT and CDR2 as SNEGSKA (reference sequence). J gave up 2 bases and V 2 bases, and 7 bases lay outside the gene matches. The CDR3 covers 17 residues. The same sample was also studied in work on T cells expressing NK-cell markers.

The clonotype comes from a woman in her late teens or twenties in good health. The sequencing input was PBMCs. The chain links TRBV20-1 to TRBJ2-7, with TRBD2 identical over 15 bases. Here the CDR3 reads CSARPGTSGRTPYEQYF. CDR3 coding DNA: TGCAGTGCTAGACCTGGGACTAGCGGGAGGACTCCCTACGAGCAGTACTTC.